This T cell receptor beta chain derives from a study of response to subunit inactivated influenza vaccine. TCRdb recomputed calls from the RT-PCR reads with MiXCR, one row per CDR3 protein. Of hundreds of thousands of distinct CDR3 sequences in the sample, approximately 24% are singletons; the top ten hold 1.9%. This CDR3 is 14 amino acids long. CDR1 and CDR2 (germline): SGHTA, FQGNSA. V lost 7 bases and J lost 1, with 10 bases in between. This clonotype was observed a few times. V usage is TRBV7-2 and J usage is TRBJ2-2, with TRBD1 as a possible D gene (6 bases). The TCR sequence derives from a man aged 45 to 65 who received an inactivated influenza vaccine. The sequenced sample was CD4+ T cells sorted from PBMCs, obtained approximately 5 days after vaccination. CDR3 sequence: CASTQTGNTGELFF. As DNA, the CDR3 is TGTGCCAGCACCCAGACAGGGAACACCGGGGAGCTGTTTTTT.